This T cell receptor (beta chain) is drawn from a study of T-cell memory formation after mild COVID-19. Study-level points and caveats: For contracting clones, CD4+ ones sat mainly in CM and EM, CD8+ in EMRA. The SARS-CoV-2 specificity of second-wave clones reaching peak at day 37 remained unverified. The appearance of some responding clones in pre-infection memory suggested that cross-reactive memory joined.

The table lists this clonotype with many counts. What it binds is not known. TCRdb re-called the 5' RACE reads with MiXCR, one entry per CDR3 protein. The repertoire consists of some 7,400 distinct CDR3 sequences, with roughly 30% occurring once and the leading ten covering 45% to 70%. This CDR3 has 13 residues. From germline, CDR1 is SGHTA and CDR2 FQGTGA. Trimming stripped 2 bases from V and 6 bases from J, with 9 bases between. This clonotype originated in an adult woman who had mild COVID-19 (a few samples of this study predate the infection). Cell type and time point are not known. The V and J genes are TRBV7-3 and TRBJ2-3, with unresolved D. Input material: PBMCs or a T cell subset sorted from them (not recorded which). The CDR3 DNA sequence: TGTGCCAGCAGCTTAGGCGCATTGGATACGCAGTATTTT. Residues: CASSLGALDTQYF.